Listed here are 22 T cell receptor beta chains from one sample, sequenced in a study of T cell repertoires in cytomegalovirus infection. TCRdb reanalysed the reads using MiXCR and keeps one entry per CDR3 protein. The data contain 290,000 or so distinct CDR3 sequences, under 30% of them seen just once; the ten biggest clones take up approximately 15%. The sequenced sample was PBMCs. Every receptor here comes from a human donor in good health (CMV status not recorded). Some clones in this sample may be carry-over from other donors' samples.

The chain uses TRBV6-2 or TRBV6-3 and TRBJ2-2; TRBD1 aligns across 8 bases. CDR3 size: 15 residues. The junction had 3 bases not matched to a gene; V was cut back by 2 bases and J by 4 bases. Germline CDR1 MNHEY, CDR2 SVGEGT. DNA of the CDR3: TGTGCCAGCAGTTACCAGGGGGCGGGCACCGGGGAGCTGTTTTTT. It translates to CASSYQGAGTGELFF.

In its sample, this clonotype was seen a few times. The chain carries TRBV20-1 and TRBJ1-5; a weak D match, TRBD1 (5 bases). This CDR3 spans 15 amino acids. Trimming left V 0 bases short and J 1 base short, with 10 bases between. Germline CDR1 reads DFQATT; CDR2 reads SNEGSKA (reference sequence). In DNA form, the CDR3 reads TGCAGTGCTAGAGATTGGGGGTTGAGCAATCAGCCCCAGCATTTT. Protein product: CSARDWGLSNQPQHF.

The chain has TRBV6-6 and TRBJ1-5, with TRBD1 matching 8 bases. Per germline, CDR1 MNHNY and CDR2 SVGAGI (reference sequence). CDR3 length equals 15 residues. V shed 6 bases and J 2 bases; nucleotides not matched to a gene: 6. The CDR3 coding sequence is TGTGCCAGCAGCCAACAACAGGGGGGCAATCAGCCCCAGCATTTT. Its translation is CASSQQQGGNQPQHF.

This clonotype occurred many times. The DNA of the CDR3 is TGTGCCAGCAGCCCAGCTGGGACACGAAATCAGCCCCAGCATTTT. Amino acids: CASSPAGTRNQPQHF. The chain couples TRBV7-2 to TRBJ1-5; D is perhaps TRBD1 (6 bases). The V and J ends lost 5 bases and 4 bases respectively, with 15 bases between them. CDR1 SGHTA and CDR2 FQGNSA come from the germline V gene. The CDR3 has 15 amino acids.

The chain recombines TRBV9 with TRBJ2-3; 7 bases fit TRBD1. CDR1 and CDR2 (germline): SGDLS, YYNGEE. There are 19 residues in the CDR3. The ends lost 3 bases at V and 1 base at J; junction bases unmatched: 17. CDR3 in DNA: TGTGCCAGCAGCGAGAGCCCCCGGACAGGTAGCCTTCGCACAGATACGCAGTATTTT. Translated, it gives CASSESPRTGSLRTDTQYF.

The chain joins TRBV20-1 to TRBJ2-7; a possible D gene is TRBD2 (5 bases). Germline V lookup: CDR1 DFQATT, CDR2 SNEGSKA (reference sequence). The CDR3 is made up of 14 amino acids. The germline V and J ends were trimmed by 1 base and 2 bases, with 12 bases remaining between them. As DNA, the CDR3 is TGCAGTGCTAGAGTCGAGGGTAGGGCCTACGAGCAGTACTTC. The encoded protein is CSARVEGRAYEQYF.

This clonotype has a count of ten or more. The rearrangement uses TRBV7-8 and TRBJ1-3; D remains ambiguous. Germline values: CDR1 SGHVS, CDR2 FQNEAQ. This CDR3 comprises 16 residues. With 4 bases removed from V and 0 bases from J, the gap between germline ends came to 13 bases. CDR3 nucleotide sequence: TGTGCCAGCAGCTCCCGGACCTCGGCCTCTGGAAACACCATATATTTT. It encodes CASSSRTSASGNTIYF.

The rearrangement uses TRBV11-2 and TRBJ2-1, with no clear D. The germline CDR1 and CDR2 sequences are SGHAT and FQNNGV. The V gene lost 5 bases and the J gene lost 6 bases, with 17 bases spanning the gap. The CDR3 consists of 15 residues. The CDR3 coding sequence is TGTGCCAGCAGCCTTCAAACCTTACCTCTCAATGAGCAGTTCTTC. Its translation is CASSLQTLPLNEQFF.

Regarding this clonotype: This may come from a read error, since a much larger clone is one base off. This rearrangement joins TRBV7-2 to TRBJ1-3; unclear D gene. This CDR3 is 12 amino acids long. The V gene's germline CDR1 is SGHTA and CDR2 FQGNSA. The CDR3 DNA follows: TGTGCCAGCAGCTTAGACGGAAACACCATATCTTTT. It translates to CASSLDGNTISF.

This clonotype was detected only a few times. The rearrangement joins TRBV20-1 to TRBJ1-1; no definite D call. V was clipped by 1 base and J by 6 bases, with 21 bases between them. Germline loops: CDR1 DFQATT, CDR2 SNEGSKA (reference sequence). The CDR3 sequence is 16 residues long. CDR3 residues: CSARAIWESGKAEAFF. The DNA of the CDR3 is TGCAGTGCTAGAGCAATCTGGGAATCGGGGAAAGCTGAAGCTTTCTTT.

V is TRBV28 and J is TRBJ1-1; D ambiguous. The V end was cut by 3 bases, the J end by 5 bases, with 19 bases between. The germline gives CDR1 MDHEN, CDR2 SYDVKM. The CDR3 is 16 amino acids. The CDR3 DNA follows: TGTGCCAGCAGTTTGATAAGCGGTCTTATGGGGACTGAAGCTTTCTTT. Its protein is CASSLISGLMGTEAFF.

A few counts support this clonotype. V usage is TRBV7-9 and J usage is TRBJ2-1; 9 bases align to TRBD1. CDR1 and CDR2 (germline): SEHNR, FQNEAQ (reference sequence). There are 14 residues in the CDR3. V gave up 5 bases and J gave up 8 bases; unmatched junction bases: 7. CDR3 sequence: CASSSGTGSHEQFF. The CDR3 DNA reads TGTGCCAGCAGCAGCGGGACAGGGAGCCATGAGCAGTTCTTC.

This clonotype was found many times. V and J are TRBV7-2 and TRBJ2-3; 9 bases line up with TRBD2. The CDR3 sequence is 19 residues long. Unmatched junction bases numbered 17, after V lost 6 bases and J lost 1 base. Germline V gene lookup returns CDR1 SGHTA and CDR2 FQGNSA. The CDR3 nucleotides are TGTGCCAGCAGTCGACGAGGACGGGGGACTAGCTCCCGCACAGATACGCAGTATTTT. Residues: CASSRRGRGTSSRTDTQYF.

This clonotype has more than one count but fewer than ten. The rearrangement joins TRBV6-6 to TRBJ2-7, with D hard to call. V lost 0 bases to trimming and J lost 7 bases, with 10 bases between them. CDR1 and CDR2 (germline): MNHNY, SVGAGI (reference sequence). The length of the CDR3 is 13 residues. The CDR3 sequence: CASSYSTASEQYF. CDR3 DNA sequence: TGTGCCAGCAGTTACTCGACGGCTTCGGAGCAGTACTTC.

J is TRBJ2-5 and V is TRBV13; perhaps TRBD2 as D (5 bases). The CDR3 extends over 15 amino acids. The V gene's germline CDR1 is PRHDT and CDR2 FYEKMQ (reference sequence). The ends were cut back, 1 base at V and 2 bases at J, with 11 bases in the middle. The CDR3 region is CASSLVGRGQETQYF. The CDR3 nucleotides read TGTGCCAGCAGCTTAGTGGGTCGGGGACAAGAGACCCAGTACTTC.

This clonotype has a handful of counts. A read error may produce the germline difference seen at one junction end. This chain joins TRBV15 and TRBJ2-1; 8 bases align to TRBD2. The CDR3 consists of 16 residues. From germline, CDR1 is LNHNV and CDR2 YYDKDF (reference sequence). DNA for the CDR3: TGTGCCACCAGCCGAGAAGGACTAGCAAGATACAATGAGCAGTTCTTC. Translated, it gives CATSREGLARYNEQFF.

This sequence joins TRBV28 and TRBJ1-2; 7 bases align to TRBD1. Unmatched junction bases numbered 9, after V lost 6 bases and J lost 5 bases. This CDR3 is 14 amino acids long. Germline CDR1 MDHEN, CDR2 SYDVKM. In nucleotides, the CDR3 is TGTGCCAGCAGCCTGACAGGGTTAGGGTATGGCTACACCTTC. Translating it yields CASSLTGLGYGYTF.

This chain links TRBV5-1 with TRBJ1-1; 7 bases align to TRBD1. The CDR3 is made up of 14 amino acids. Germline-derived CDR1 and CDR2 are SGHRS and YFSETQ. V gave up 3 bases and J gave up 5 bases; unmatched junction bases: 7. CDR3: CASSSRTGWTEAFF. The CDR3 DNA follows: TGCGCCAGCAGCTCCCGGACAGGATGGACTGAAGCTTTCTTT.

V usage is TRBV7-2 and J usage is TRBJ2-3; a possible D gene is TRBD2 (6 bases). The CDR3 runs to 13 residues. Trimming shortened V by 4 bases and J by 4 bases, and 9 bases separated the two germline ends. CDR1 and CDR2 (germline): SGHTA, FQGNSA. The CDR3 nucleotides read TGTGCCAGCAGCTCGGGACTCCCAGATACGCAGTATTTT. This gives the protein CASSSGLPDTQYF.

This clonotype was detected only a few times. V is TRBV18 and J is TRBJ1-2; tentatively, D is TRBD1 (6 bases). Germline V gives CDR1 KGHSH, CDR2 LQKENI. The CDR3 has 15 amino acids. V dropped 1 base and J dropped 3 bases, with 12 bases sitting between them. CDR3 sequence (DNA): TGTGCCAGCTCACCACGATCTGGGGGCGACTATGGCTACACCTTC. Residues: CASSPRSGGDYGYTF.

The V call is TRBV7-6, the J call TRBJ2-7; possible D gene TRBD1, 5 bases. The CDR3 length is 15 residues. CDR1 is SGHVS, CDR2 FNYEAQ, per germline. V dropped 5 bases and J dropped 0 bases, with 14 bases sitting between them. The CDR3 loop reads CASSARGPSSYEQYF. CDR3 DNA sequence: TGTGCCAGCAGCGCTAGGGGCCCGAGCTCCTACGAGCAGTACTTC.

This clonotype has a count of ten or more. This chain uses TRBV7-6 with TRBJ2-1, with 12 positions matching TRBD2. The V gene's germline CDR1 is SGHVS and CDR2 FNYEAQ. V gave up 5 bases and J gave up 5 bases; unmatched junction bases: 4. The CDR3 contains 15 residues. This CDR3 is CASSPGLAGHNEQFF. The DNA of the CDR3 is TGTGCCAGCAGCCCCGGACTAGCGGGGCACAATGAGCAGTTCTTC.